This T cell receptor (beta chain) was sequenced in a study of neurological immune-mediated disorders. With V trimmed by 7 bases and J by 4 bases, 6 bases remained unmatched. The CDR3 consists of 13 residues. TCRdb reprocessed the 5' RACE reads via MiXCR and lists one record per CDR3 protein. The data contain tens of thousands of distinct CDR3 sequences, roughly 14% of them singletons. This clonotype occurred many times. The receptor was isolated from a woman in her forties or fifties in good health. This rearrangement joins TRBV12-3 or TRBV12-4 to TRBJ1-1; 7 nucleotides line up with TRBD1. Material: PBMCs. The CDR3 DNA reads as TGTGCCAGCAATACCAAGGGGGCCACTGAAGCTTTCTTT. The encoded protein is CASNTKGATEAFF.